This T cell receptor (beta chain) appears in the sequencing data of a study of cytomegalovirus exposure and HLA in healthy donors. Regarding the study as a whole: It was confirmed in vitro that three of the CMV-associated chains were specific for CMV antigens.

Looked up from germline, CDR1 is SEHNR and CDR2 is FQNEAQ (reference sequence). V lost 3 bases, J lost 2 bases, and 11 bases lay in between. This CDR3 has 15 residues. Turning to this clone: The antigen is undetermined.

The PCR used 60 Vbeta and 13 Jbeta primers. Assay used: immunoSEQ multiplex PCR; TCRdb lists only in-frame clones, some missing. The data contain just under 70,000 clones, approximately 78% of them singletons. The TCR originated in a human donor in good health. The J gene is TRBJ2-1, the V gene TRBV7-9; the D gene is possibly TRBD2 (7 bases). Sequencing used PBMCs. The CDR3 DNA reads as TGTGCCAGCAGCTTGGGGGGGGGCCCCTACAATGAGCAGTTCTTC. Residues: CASSLGGGPYNEQFF.